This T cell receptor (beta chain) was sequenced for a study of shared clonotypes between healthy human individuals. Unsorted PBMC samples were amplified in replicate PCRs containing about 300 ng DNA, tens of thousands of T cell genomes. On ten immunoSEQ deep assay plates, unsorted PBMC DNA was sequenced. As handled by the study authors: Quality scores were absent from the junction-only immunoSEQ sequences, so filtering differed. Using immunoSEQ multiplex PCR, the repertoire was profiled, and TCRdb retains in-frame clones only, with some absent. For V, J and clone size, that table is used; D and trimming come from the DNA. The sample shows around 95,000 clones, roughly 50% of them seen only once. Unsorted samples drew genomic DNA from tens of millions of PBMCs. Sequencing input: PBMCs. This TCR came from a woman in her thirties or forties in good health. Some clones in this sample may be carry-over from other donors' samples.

The CDR3 here is CASSLGFRQPGELFF. The CDR3 DNA is TGTGCCAGCAGCTTGGGTTTCAGGCAGCCTGGGGAACTGTTTTTT. The chain links TRBV5-4 to TRBJ1-4; the D is unclear. V lost 0 bases to trimming and J lost 12 bases, with 18 bases between them. The CDR3 has 15 residues. The germline CDR1 and CDR2 sequences are SGHNT and YYREEE (reference sequence).